The present T cell receptor (beta chain) was sequenced within a study of long-term antiretroviral therapy in people with HIV. Researchers ran immunoSEQ v3.0 at survey level. Here immunoSEQ multiplex PCR was the method, and the copy in TCRdb shows in-frame clones only, minus some. Seen here are about 24,000 clones, roughly 86% observed once, and the top ten hold approximately 8.4%. This clone has a handful of counts. Its antigen is not identified. Study-level points and caveats: Diversity rose after ART but stayed below transplant donor controls.

Here the sequenced sample was unsorted PBMCs, taken 1.8 years before starting antiretroviral therapy. The receptor's source is a man over 45 with HIV.

The CDR3 bases are TGCGCCAGCAGCCAAGACCGTTATCAGCCCCAGCATTTT. Translating gives CASSQDRYQPQHF. This chain links TRBV4-3 with TRBJ1-5; D is unclear. Germline V CDR1 and CDR2: LGHNA, YSLEER. V shed 0 bases and J shed 5 bases, with 5 bases lying between them. CDR3 length equals 13 residues.